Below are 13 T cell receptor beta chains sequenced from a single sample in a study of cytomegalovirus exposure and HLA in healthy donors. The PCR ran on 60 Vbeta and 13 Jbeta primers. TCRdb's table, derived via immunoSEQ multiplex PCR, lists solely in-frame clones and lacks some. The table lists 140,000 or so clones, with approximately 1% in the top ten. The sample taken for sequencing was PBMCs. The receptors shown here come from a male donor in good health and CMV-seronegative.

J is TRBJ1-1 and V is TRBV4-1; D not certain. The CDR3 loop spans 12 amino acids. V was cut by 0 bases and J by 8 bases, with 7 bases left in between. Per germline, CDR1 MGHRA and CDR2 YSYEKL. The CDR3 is CASSQDRREAFF. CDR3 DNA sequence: TGCGCCAGCAGCCAAGATCGCAGGGAAGCTTTCTTT.

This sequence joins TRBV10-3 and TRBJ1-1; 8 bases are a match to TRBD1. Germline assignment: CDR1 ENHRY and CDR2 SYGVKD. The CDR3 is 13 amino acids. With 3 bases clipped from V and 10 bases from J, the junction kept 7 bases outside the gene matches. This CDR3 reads CAISDFGQGRAFF. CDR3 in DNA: TGTGCCATCAGTGATTTCGGACAGGGAAGAGCTTTCTTT.

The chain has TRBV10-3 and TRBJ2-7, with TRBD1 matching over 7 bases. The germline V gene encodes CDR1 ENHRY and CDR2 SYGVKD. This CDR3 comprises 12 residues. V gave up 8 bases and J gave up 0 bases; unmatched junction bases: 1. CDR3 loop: CAIGDSSYEQYF. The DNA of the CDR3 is TGTGCCATCGGGGACAGCTCCTACGAGCAGTACTTC.

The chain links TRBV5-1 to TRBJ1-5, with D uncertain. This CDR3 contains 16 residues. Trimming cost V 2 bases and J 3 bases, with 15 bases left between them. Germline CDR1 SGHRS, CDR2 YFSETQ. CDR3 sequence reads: CASSFWAGLANQPQHF. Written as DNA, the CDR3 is TGCGCCAGCAGCTTTTGGGCAGGCCTGGCCAATCAGCCCCAGCATTTT.

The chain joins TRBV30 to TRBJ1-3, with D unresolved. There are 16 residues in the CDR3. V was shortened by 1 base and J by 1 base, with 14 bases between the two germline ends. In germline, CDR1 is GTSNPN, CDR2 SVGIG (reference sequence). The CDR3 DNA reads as TGTGCCTGGAGTGGGTTGGCAGGCGTATCTGGAAACACCATATATTTT. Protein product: CAWSGLAGVSGNTIYF.

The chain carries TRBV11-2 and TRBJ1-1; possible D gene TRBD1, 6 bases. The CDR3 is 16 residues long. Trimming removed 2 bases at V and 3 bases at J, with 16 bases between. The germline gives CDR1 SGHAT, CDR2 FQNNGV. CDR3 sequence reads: CASSLRGGSGYTEAFF. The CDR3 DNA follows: TGTGCCAGCAGCTTAAGGGGGGGCTCAGGTTACACTGAAGCTTTCTTT.

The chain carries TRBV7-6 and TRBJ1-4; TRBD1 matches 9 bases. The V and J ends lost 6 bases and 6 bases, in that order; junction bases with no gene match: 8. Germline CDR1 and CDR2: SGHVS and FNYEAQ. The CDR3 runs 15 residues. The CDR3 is CASRHKQGADEKLFF. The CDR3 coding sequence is TGTGCCAGCAGACACAAACAGGGGGCGGATGAAAAACTGTTTTTT.

The CDR3 here is CASSTPTGGGPGANVLTF. The CDR3 DNA sequence: TGTGCCAGTAGTACTCCGACAGGAGGAGGACCTGGGGCCAACGTCCTGACTTTC. The gene calls are TRBV19 and TRBJ2-6; tentatively, D is TRBD1 (6 bases). The CDR3 consists of 18 residues. Germline-derived CDR1 and CDR2 are LNHDA and SQIVND (reference sequence). Trimming removed 4 bases from V and 2 bases from J, with 18 bases in between.

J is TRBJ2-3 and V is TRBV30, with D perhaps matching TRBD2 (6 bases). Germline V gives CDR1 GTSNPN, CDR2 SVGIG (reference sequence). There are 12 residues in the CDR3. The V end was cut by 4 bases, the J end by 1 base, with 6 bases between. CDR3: CAWTSGTDTQYF. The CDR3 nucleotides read TGTGCCTGGACTAGCGGCACAGATACGCAGTATTTT.

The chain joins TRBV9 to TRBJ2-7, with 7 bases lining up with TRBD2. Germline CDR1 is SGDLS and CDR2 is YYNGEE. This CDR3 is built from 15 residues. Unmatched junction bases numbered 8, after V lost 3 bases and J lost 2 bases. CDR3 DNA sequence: TGTGCCAGCAGCGAGTCCTCTAGCGGAACCTACGAGCAGTACTTC. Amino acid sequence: CASSESSSGTYEQYF.

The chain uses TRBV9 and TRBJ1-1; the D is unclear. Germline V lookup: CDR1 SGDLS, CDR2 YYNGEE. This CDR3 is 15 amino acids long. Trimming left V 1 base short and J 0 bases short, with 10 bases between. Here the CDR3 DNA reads TGTGCCAGCAGCGTATCCCTAGATTTGAACACTGAAGCTTTCTTT. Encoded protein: CASSVSLDLNTEAFF.

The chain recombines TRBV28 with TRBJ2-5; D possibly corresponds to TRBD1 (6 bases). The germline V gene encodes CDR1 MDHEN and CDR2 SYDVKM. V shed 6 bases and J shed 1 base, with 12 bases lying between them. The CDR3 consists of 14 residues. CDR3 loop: CASRSGVIQETQYF. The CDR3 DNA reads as TGTGCCAGCAGGTCAGGGGTGATCCAAGAGACCCAGTACTTC.

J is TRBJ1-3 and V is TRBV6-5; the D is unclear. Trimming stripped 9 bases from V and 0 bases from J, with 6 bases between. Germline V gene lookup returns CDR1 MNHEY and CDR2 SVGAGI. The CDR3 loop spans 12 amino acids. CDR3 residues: CASRSSGNTIYF. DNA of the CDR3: TGTGCCAGTCGGAGCTCTGGAAACACCATATATTTT.